This entry lists 12 T cell receptor beta chains sequenced from one sample in a study of blood T cell repertoires in COVID-19. Clones were read by immunoSEQ multiplex PCR, and TCRdb kept only the in-frame ones, dropping some. The sample records hundreds of thousands of clones, about 87% being singletons. Source material: peripheral blood. The receptors were sampled from a man aged 18 to 30 with COVID-19, enrolled during active disease.

The chain combines TRBV4-1 with TRBJ2-3, with 9 bases matching TRBD2. Germline CDR1 is MGHRA and CDR2 is YSYEKL. V lost 1 base and J lost 1; bases outside the gene matches: 9. CDR3 length: 18 amino acids. The CDR3 region is CASSQGGWREGRTDTQYF. Here the CDR3 DNA reads TGCGCCAGCAGCCAAGGGGGATGGCGGGAGGGCCGCACAGATACGCAGTATTTT.

This rearrangement joins TRBV3-1 (or the pseudogene TRBV3-2) to TRBJ2-3, with TRBD2 matching 9 bases. Germline V gene data show CDR1 as LGHDT and CDR2 as YNNKEL (reference sequence). This CDR3 region has 15 residues. V shed 3 bases and J 3 bases; nucleotides not matched to a gene: 4. The CDR3 region has the DNA TGTGCCAGCAGCCATAGCGGGAGTCGGACAGATACGCAGTATTTT. Residues: CASSHSGSRTDTQYF.

The chain employs TRBV30 and TRBJ1-1; the D is unclear. Germline V gives CDR1 GTSNPN, CDR2 SVGIG (reference sequence). This CDR3 has 13 amino acids. V gave up 1 base and J gave up 3 bases, with 9 bases separating them. DNA of the CDR3: TGTGCCTGGAGTGCTAGGTGGGACACTGAAGCTTTCTTT. Its protein product is CAWSARWDTEAFF.

V is TRBV7-6 and J is TRBJ2-1; 13 bases are shared with TRBD2. CDR3 size: 18 residues. CDR1 SGHVS and CDR2 FNYEAQ come from the germline V gene. With V trimmed by 2 bases and J by 2 bases, 6 bases remained unmatched. As DNA, the CDR3 is TGTGCCAGCAGCTTACCTATAGGGACTAGCGGGACCTACAATGAGCAGTTCTTC. The encoded protein is CASSLPIGTSGTYNEQFF.

The CDR3 protein is CASRPSSSGRAGQTQYF. The CDR3 DNA reads TGTGCCAGCAGACCTTCGTCGAGCGGGAGGGCCGGTCAGACCCAGTACTTC. The V and J genes are TRBV21-1 and TRBJ2-5; TRBD2 was called by the table and not checked on the DNA. TRBV21-1 is shown as a pseudogene. CDR3 length: 17 residues.

The chain recombines TRBV19 with TRBJ2-7; no clear D. Trimming removed 8 bases at V and 5 bases at J, with 22 bases between. Germline V CDR1 and CDR2: LNHDA, SQIVND (reference sequence). This CDR3 has 15 residues. The CDR3 reads CASSPYSRSSNEQYF. The CDR3 coding sequence is TGTGCCAGTTCCCCCTATAGTCGTTCGTCTAACGAGCAGTACTTC.

The chain recombines TRBV7-9 with TRBJ2-7; D gene unclear. V lost 1 base to trimming and J lost 2 bases, with 9 bases between them. The CDR3 is 14 amino acids. Germline CDR1 is SEHNR and CDR2 is FQNEAQ (reference sequence). The DNA for the CDR3 is TGTGCCAGCAGCTTAGGCGACAACCCCTACGAGCAGTACTTC. Amino acids: CASSLGDNPYEQYF. Using reference TRBV7-9 and TRBJ2-7 for the parts outside the CDR3, the full variable domain is DTGVSQNPRHKITKRGQNVTFRCDPISEHNRLYWYRQTLGQGPEFLTYFQNEAQLEKSRLLSDRFSAERPKGSFSTLEIQRTEQGDSAMYLCASSLGDNPYEQYFGPGTRLTVT.

This sequence joins TRBV19 and TRBJ1-4, with TRBD1 matching over 10 bases. Per germline, CDR1 LNHDA and CDR2 SQIVND (reference sequence). The CDR3 has 15 residues. Trimming at V came to 5 bases and at J to 7 bases, leaving 7 bases not matched to a gene. The CDR3: CASSPRTGGFEKLFF. CDR3 in DNA: TGTGCCAGTAGTCCACGGACAGGGGGGTTTGAAAAACTGTTTTTT.

The chain links TRBV7-8 to TRBJ1-1; 8 bases align to TRBD1. CDR1 is SGHVS, CDR2 FQNEAQ, per germline. Trimming took 5 bases from V and 8 from J; bases not matched to a gene: 7. The CDR3 loop spans 13 amino acids. DNA of the CDR3: TGTGCCAGCAGCATCCGACAGGGGACCGAAGCTTTCTTT. Amino acids: CASSIRQGTEAFF.

The chain has TRBV7-8 and TRBJ1-2; 8 nucleotides align to TRBD1. J was trimmed by 3 bases and V by 5 bases; bases with no gene match: 2. Germline V gene lookup returns CDR1 SGHVS and CDR2 FQNEAQ. The CDR3 consists of 13 residues. This CDR3 reads CASSPQGDYGYTF. In DNA form, the CDR3 reads TGTGCCAGCAGCCCACAGGGGGACTATGGCTACACCTTC.

The chain is built from TRBV10-2 and TRBJ2-1, with D tentatively TRBD2 (6 bases). Germline CDR1 is WSHSY and CDR2 is SAAADI. The CDR3 spans 14 residues. V was pared by 0 bases and J by 6 bases, with 9 bases between. CDR3 loop: CASSESIGGNEQFF. Written as DNA, the CDR3 is TGCGCCAGCAGTGAGTCGATCGGGGGCAATGAGCAGTTCTTC.

CDR3 sequence (DNA): TGTGCCAGCAGTTCCGACAAAACCTATGGCTACACCTTC. Protein product: CASSSDKTYGYTF. The chain links TRBV5-4 to TRBJ1-2; D gene ambiguous. CDR1 SGHNT and CDR2 YYREEE come from the germline V gene (reference sequence). Between the trimmed V and J ends, which lost 5 bases and 4 bases, there was a span of 12 bases. The CDR3 runs 13 residues.